The source of this T cell receptor beta chain is a study of blood T cell repertoires in COVID-19. Turning to the study itself: COVID-19 samples, acute and convalescent, were from the United States, Italy and Spain. T cells, B-cell-depleted T cells, or PBMCs supplied cDNA or gDNA.

Germline V gives CDR1 SGHVS, CDR2 FNYEAQ. The length of the CDR3 is 17 residues. Trimming cost V 1 base and J 2 bases; bases outside gene matches: 6. The table lists this clone with a few counts. In the study's own analysis: How many nucleated cells were present was estimated from reference gene primer amplification. Measured with immunoSEQ multiplex PCR; TCRdb has only the in-frame clones, and not every one. V and J calls and clone size are copied from that table; D and trimming were computed from the DNA. The sample has 200,000 to 300,000 clones; nearly 90% are singletons. Material: peripheral blood. This TCR came from a human donor in a cohort sampled during active COVID-19. The chain has TRBV7-6 and TRBJ2-3; TRBD2 matches 10 bases. CDR3 DNA sequence: TGTGCCAGCAGCTTAGGTCCTAGCGGGAGTTACACAGATACGCAGTATTTT. This encodes CASSLGPSGSYTDTQYF.